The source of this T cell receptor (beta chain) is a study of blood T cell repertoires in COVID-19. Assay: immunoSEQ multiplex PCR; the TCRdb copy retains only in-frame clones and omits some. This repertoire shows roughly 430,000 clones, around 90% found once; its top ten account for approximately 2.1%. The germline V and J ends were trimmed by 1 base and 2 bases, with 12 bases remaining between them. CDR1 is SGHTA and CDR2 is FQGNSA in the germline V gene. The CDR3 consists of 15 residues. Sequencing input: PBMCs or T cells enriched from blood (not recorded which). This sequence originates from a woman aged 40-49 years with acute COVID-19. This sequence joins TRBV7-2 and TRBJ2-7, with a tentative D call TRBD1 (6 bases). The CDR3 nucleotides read TGTGCCAGCAGCTTAGACCCAGGGGTGGCCTACGAGCAGTACTTC. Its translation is CASSLDPGVAYEQYF. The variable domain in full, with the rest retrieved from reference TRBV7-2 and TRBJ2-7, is GAGVSQSPSNKVTEKGKDVELRCDPISGHTALYWYRQSLGQGLEFLIYFQGNSAPDKSGLPSDRFSAERTGGSVSTLTIQRTQQEDSAVYLCASSLDPGVAYEQYFGPGTRLTVT.